The sequence of this T cell receptor (beta chain) was determined in a study of T cells in Graves' hyperthyroidism and ophthalmopathy. There were TCR beta CDR3 regions amplified from RNA transcripts. The study used the HTBI primer set for a first-round RT-PCR of the TCR CDR3. MiXCR was run by TCRdb on the multiplex PCR reads, yielding one entry per CDR3 protein. The sample lists just under 750,000 distinct CDR3 sequences, around a third occurring once. Across 18 months, stable Graves' hyperthyroidism was marked by no progression to ophthalmopathy. This CDR3 is built from 15 residues. The V end was cut by 5 bases, the J end by 4 bases, with 15 bases between. Germline values: CDR1 LNHDA, CDR2 SQIVND (reference sequence).

Sequencing was carried out using blood. The TCR originated in a woman aged 35 to 49 with Graves' hyperthyroidism. The gene calls are TRBV19 and TRBJ1-5; D is unclear. The CDR3 loop reads CASSPPVWDNQPQHF. DNA for the CDR3: TGTGCCAGTAGTCCCCCTGTTTGGGATAATCAGCCCCAGCATTTT.